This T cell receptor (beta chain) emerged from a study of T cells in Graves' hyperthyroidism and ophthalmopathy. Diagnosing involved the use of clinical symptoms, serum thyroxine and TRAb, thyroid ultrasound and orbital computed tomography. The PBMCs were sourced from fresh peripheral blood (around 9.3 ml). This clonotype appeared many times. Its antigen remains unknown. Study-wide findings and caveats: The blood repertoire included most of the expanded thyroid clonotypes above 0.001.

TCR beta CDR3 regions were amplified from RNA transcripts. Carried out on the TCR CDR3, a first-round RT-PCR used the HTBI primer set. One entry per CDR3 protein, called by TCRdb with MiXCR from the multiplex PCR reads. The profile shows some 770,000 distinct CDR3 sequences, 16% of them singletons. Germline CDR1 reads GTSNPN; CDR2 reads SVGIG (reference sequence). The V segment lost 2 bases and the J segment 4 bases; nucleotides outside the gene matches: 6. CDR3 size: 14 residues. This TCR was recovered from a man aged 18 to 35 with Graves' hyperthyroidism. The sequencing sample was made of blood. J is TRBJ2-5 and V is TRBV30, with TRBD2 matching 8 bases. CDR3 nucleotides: TGTGCCTGGAGTTCCGGACTAGCCAGAGAGACCCAGTACTTC. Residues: CAWSSGLARETQYF.